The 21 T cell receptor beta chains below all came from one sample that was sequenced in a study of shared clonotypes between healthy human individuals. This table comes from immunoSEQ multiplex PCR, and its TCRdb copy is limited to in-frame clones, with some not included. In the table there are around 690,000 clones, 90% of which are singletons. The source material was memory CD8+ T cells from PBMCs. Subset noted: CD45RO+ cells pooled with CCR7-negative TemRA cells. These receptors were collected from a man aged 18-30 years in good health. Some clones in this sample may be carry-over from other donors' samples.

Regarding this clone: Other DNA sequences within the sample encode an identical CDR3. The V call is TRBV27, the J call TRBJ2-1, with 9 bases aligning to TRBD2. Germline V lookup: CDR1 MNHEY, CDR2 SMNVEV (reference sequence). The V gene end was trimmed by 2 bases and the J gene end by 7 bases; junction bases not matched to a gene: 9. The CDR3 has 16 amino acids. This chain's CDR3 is CASSLLAGGPSNEQFF. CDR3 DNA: TGTGCCAGCAGTTTACTTGCGGGAGGGCCCAGTAATGAGCAGTTCTTC.

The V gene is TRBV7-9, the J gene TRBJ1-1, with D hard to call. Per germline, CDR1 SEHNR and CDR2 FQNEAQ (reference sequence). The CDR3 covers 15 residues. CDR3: CAAVRAVVGNTEAFF. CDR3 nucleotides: TGTGCAGCGGTAAGGGCAGTTGTTGGGAACACTGAAGCTTTCTTT.

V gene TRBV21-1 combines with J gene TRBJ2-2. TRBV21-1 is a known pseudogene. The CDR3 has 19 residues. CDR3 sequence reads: CASRMTGPGWFRDTGELFF. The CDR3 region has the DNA TGTGCCAGCAGGATGACCGGGCCGGGTTGGTTTCGCGACACCGGGGAGCTGTTTTTT.

In nucleotides, the CDR3 is TGTGCCAGCAGCCTCCGGGACAGGGAAGTTTCCGAGCAGTACTTC. This sequence encodes CASSLRDREVSEQYF. This chain joins TRBV28 and TRBJ2-7; 9 positions agree with TRBD1. V lost 6 bases and J lost 6; bases outside the gene matches: 12. This CDR3 comprises 15 residues. Germline V gene lookup returns CDR1 MDHEN and CDR2 SYDVKM.

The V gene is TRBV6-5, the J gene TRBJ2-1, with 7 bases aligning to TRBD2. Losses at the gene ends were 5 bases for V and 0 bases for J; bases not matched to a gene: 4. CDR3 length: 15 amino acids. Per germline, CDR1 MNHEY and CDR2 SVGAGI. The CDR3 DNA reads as TGTGCCAGCAGTCAAAGCGGGAACTCCTACAATGAGCAGTTCTTC. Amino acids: CASSQSGNSYNEQFF.

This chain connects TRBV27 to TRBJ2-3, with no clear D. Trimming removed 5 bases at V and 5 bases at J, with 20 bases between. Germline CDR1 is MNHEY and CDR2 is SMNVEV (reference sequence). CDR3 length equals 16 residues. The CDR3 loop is CASSAVPVTFLDTQYF. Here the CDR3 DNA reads TGTGCCAGCAGTGCTGTACCGGTTACCTTCCTAGATACGCAGTATTTT.

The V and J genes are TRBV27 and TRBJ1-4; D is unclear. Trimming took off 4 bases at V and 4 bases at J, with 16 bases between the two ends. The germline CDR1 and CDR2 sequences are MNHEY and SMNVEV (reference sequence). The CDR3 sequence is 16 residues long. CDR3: CASSSRLGISNEKLFF. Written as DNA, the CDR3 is TGTGCCAGCAGTTCCCGCCTGGGGATTAGTAATGAAAAACTGTTTTTT.

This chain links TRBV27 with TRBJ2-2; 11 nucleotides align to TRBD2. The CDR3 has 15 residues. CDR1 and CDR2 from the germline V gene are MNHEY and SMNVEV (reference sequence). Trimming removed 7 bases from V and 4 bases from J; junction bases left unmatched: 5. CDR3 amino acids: CASKLAGVSTGELFF. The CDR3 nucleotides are TGTGCCAGCAAACTAGCGGGAGTATCCACCGGGGAGCTGTTTTTT.

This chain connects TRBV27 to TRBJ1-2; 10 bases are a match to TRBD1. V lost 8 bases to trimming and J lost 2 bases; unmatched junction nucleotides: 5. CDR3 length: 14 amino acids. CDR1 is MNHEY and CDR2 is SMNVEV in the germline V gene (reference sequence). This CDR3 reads CASGTTGGNYGYTF. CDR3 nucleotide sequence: TGTGCCAGCGGCACGACAGGGGGCAACTATGGCTACACCTTC.

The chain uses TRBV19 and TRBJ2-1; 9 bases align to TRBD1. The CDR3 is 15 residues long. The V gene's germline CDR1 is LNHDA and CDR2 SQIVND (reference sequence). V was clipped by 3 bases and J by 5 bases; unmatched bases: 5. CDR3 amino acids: CASSIPTGGNNEQFF. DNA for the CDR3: TGTGCCAGTAGTATCCCGACAGGGGGGAACAATGAGCAGTTCTTC.

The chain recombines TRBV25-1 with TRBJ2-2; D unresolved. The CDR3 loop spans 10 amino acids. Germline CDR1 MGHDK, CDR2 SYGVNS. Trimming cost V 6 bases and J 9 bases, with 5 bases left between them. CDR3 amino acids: CASRGRELFF. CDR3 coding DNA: TGTGCCAGCAGGGGCCGGGAGCTGTTTTTT.

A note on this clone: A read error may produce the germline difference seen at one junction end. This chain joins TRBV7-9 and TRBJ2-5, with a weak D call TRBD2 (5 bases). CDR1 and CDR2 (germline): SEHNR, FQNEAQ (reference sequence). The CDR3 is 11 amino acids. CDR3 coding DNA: TGTGCCAGCAGCCTAGCCGGGATAGAGTACTTC. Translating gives CASSLAGIEYF.

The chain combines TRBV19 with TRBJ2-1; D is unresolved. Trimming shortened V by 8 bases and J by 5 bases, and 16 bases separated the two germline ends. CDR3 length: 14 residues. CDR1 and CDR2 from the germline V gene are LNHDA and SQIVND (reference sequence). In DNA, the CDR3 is TGTGCCAGTGGTTTGGGGATAAGGAACAATGAGCAGTTCTTC. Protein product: CASGLGIRNNEQFF.

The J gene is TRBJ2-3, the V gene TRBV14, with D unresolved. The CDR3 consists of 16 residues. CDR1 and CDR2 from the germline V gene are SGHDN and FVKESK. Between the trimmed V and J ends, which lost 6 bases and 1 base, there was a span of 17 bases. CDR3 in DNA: TGTGCCAGCAGTATTCATTACAGCAGTCGCACAGATACGCAGTATTTT. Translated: CASSIHYSSRTDTQYF.

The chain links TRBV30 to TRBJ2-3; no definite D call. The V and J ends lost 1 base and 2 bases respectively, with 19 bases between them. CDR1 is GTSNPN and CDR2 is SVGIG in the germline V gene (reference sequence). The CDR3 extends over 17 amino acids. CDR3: CAWSGEEQDAYTDTQYF. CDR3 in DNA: TGTGCCTGGAGTGGAGAGGAGCAGGACGCATACACAGATACGCAGTATTTT.

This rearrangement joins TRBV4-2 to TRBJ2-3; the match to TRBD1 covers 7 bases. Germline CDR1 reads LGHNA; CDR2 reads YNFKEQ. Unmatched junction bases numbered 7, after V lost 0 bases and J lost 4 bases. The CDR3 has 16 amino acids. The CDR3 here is CASSQEGYRGPDTQYF. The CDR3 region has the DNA TGTGCCAGCAGCCAAGAAGGGTACAGGGGCCCAGATACGCAGTATTTT.

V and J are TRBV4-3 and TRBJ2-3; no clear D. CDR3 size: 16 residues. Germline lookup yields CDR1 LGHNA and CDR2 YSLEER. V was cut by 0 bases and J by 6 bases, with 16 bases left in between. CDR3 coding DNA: TGCGCCAGCAGCCAAGATCTAAGGACCCCCCCCGATACGCAGTATTTT. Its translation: CASSQDLRTPPDTQYF.

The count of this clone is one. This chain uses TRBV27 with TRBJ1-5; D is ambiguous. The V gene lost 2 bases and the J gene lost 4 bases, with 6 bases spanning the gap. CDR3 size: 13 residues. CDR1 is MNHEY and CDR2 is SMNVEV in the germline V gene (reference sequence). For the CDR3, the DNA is TGTGCCAGCAGTTTAGATGTTAATCAGCCCCAGCATTTT. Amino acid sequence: CASSLDVNQPQHF.

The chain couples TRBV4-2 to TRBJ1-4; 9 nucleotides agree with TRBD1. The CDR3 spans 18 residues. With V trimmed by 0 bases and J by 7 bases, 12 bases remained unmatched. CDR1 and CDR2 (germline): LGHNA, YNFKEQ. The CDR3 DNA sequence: TGTGCCAGCAGCCAAGATTTTGGGTTGGGACAGGGAGGTGAAAAACTGTTTTTT. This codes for CASSQDFGLGQGGEKLFF.

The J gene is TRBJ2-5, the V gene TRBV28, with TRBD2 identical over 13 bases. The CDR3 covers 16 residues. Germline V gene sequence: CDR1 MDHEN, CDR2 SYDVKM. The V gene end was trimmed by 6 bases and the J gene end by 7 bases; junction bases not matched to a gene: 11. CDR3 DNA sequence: TGTGCCAGCAGCGTATCGGGACTAGCGGGACATCGGACCCAGTACTTC. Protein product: CASSVSGLAGHRTQYF.

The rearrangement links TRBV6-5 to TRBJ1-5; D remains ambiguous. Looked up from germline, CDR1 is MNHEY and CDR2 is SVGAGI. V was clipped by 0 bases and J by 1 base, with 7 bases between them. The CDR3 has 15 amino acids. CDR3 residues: CASSYSPDSNQPQHF. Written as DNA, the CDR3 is TGTGCCAGCAGTTACTCCCCGGACAGCAATCAGCCCCAGCATTTT.